The rows below give T cell receptor beta chains drawn from one sample of a study of shared clonotypes between healthy human individuals. Clones were sequenced by immunoSEQ multiplex PCR, and TCRdb holds only the in-frame ones, with some missing. The sample lists about 1.9 million clones, 90% to 95% seen once, with approximately 1.7% in the top ten. Sequencing was done on a sample of naive CD8+ T cells from PBMCs. Every receptor here comes from a man between 18 and 35 years old in good health. Some clones in this sample may be carry-over from other donors' samples. Each CDR3 is given with its conserved first and last residue. Each record gives: clone size, D gene, J gene, V gene, CDR3 protein, CDR3 DNA. D genes are given only for firm matches. The size of a clone is reported for some rows only, either as once, few or many, or as a class for expanded clones.

>-|-|TRBJ2-1|TRBV6-1
CASSVTGWNEQFF
TGTGCCAGCAGTGTTACAGGGTGGAATGAGCAGTTCTTC
>-|-|TRBJ2-7|TRBV9
CASSVGRDTSYEQYF
TGTGCCAGCAGCGTAGGACGGGACACCTCCTACGAGCAGTACTTC
>-|TRBD1|TRBJ2-7|TRBV27
CASSKPGQGFYEQYF
TGTGCCAGCAGTAAACCGGGACAGGGGTTCTACGAGCAGTACTTC
>-|-|TRBJ1-1|TRBV28
CASSLRGASTEAFF
TGTGCCAGCAGTTTAAGAGGGGCGAGCACTGAAGCTTTCTTT
>once|TRBD2|TRBJ2-1|TRBV27
CASSLRAGGPYNEQFF
TGTGCCAGCAGTTTACGGGCGGGAGGGCCCTACAATGAGCAGTTCTTC
>-|-|TRBJ2-1|TRBV19
CASSMDGSSYNEQFF
TGTGCCAGTAGTATGGACGGGAGCTCCTACAATGAGCAGTTCTTC
>-|TRBD2|TRBJ2-1|TRBV29-1
CSVEDFSGTSSYNEQFF
TGCAGCGTTGAAGACTTTAGCGGGACCAGCTCCTACAATGAGCAGTTCTTC
>-|TRBD2|TRBJ2-1|TRBV10-3
CAIRKPSAGETWGNEQFF
TGTGCCATCAGGAAACCATCAGCGGGAGAGACGTGGGGTAATGAGCAGTTCTTC
>-|-|TRBJ1-1|TRBV15
CATSRAQGSNTEAFF
TGTGCCACCAGCAGGGCCCAGGGAAGTAACACTGAAGCTTTCTTT
>once|-|TRBJ2-7|TRBV4-2
CASSQAAGAGENEQYF
TGTGCCAGCAGCCAAGCCGCTGGGGCAGGGGAAAACGAGCAGTACTTC
>-|TRBD2|TRBJ2-7|TRBV4-2
CASSQGLAYEQYF
TGTGCCAGCAGCCAAGGACTAGCGTACGAGCAGTACTTC
>-|TRBD2|TRBJ2-2|TRBV15
CATKARTSWATGELFF
TGTGCCACCAAAGCACGGACTAGCTGGGCCACCGGGGAGCTGTTTTTT
>-|-|TRBJ1-1|TRBV7-2
CASSLGYATEAFF
TGTGCCAGCAGCTTAGGGTACGCAACTGAAGCTTTCTTT
>-|-|TRBJ2-1|TRBV7-6
CASSLDTLSYNEQFF
TGTGCCAGCAGCTTGGACACCCTCTCCTACAATGAGCAGTTCTTC
>-|TRBD1|TRBJ2-1|TRBV19
CASNTWSGQGKNNEQFF
TGTGCCAGTAACACCTGGTCGGGACAGGGAAAAAACAATGAGCAGTTCTTC
>-|TRBD2|TRBJ2-1|TRBV18
CASSDPGTSGYNEQFF
TGTGCCAGCTCCGATCCTGGGACTAGCGGATACAATGAGCAGTTCTTC
>-|-|TRBJ1-1|TRBV7-9
CASSLGEGFLNTEAFF
TGTGCCAGCAGCTTAGGCGAAGGGTTTCTCAACACTGAAGCTTTCTTT
>-|TRBD2|TRBJ2-3|TRBV29-1
CSVKTSGIRSSTDTQYF
TGCAGCGTTAAGACTAGCGGGATTCGGTCTAGCACAGATACGCAGTATTTT
>-|TRBD1|TRBJ2-7|TRBV11-2
CASSLAAGQGTTEQYF
TGTGCCAGCAGCTTAGCGGCGGGACAGGGGACTACGGAGCAGTACTTC
>-|-|TRBJ1-2|TRBV5-1
CASSFDTGNNYGYTF
TGCGCCAGCAGCTTTGACACAGGGAATAACTATGGCTACACCTTC
>-|TRBD2|TRBJ2-1|TRBV7-9
CASSPLAGAYNEQFF
TGTGCCAGCAGTCCCCTCGCGGGAGCATACAATGAGCAGTTCTTC
>-|-|TRBJ1-2|TRBV19
CASRARDQWVLYGYTF
TGTGCCAGTAGAGCACGGGACCAATGGGTACTCTATGGCTACACCTTC
>-|-|TRBJ2-3|TRBV25-1
CASSEVGSTDTQYF
TGTGCCAGCAGTGAAGTAGGGTCGACAGATACGCAGTATTTT
>-|-|TRBJ1-4|TRBV5-6
CASSLDSIGEKLFF
TGTGCCAGCAGCCTGGACAGTATTGGTGAAAAACTGTTTTTT
>-|TRBD2|TRBJ2-7|TRBV7-6
CASSFWAGGQYEQYF
TGTGCCAGCAGCTTTTGGGCGGGAGGGCAGTACGAGCAGTACTTC
>-|TRBD1|TRBJ2-3|TRBV13
CASSPWGDRGLLSTDTQYF
TGTGCCAGCAGCCCTTGGGGGGACAGGGGACTCCTAAGCACAGATACGCAGTATTTT
>-|-|TRBJ2-1|TRBV4-1
CASSPSPTLGGAHYNEQFF
TGCGCCAGCAGCCCGAGCCCAACACTCGGGGGAGCTCACTACAATGAGCAGTTCTTC